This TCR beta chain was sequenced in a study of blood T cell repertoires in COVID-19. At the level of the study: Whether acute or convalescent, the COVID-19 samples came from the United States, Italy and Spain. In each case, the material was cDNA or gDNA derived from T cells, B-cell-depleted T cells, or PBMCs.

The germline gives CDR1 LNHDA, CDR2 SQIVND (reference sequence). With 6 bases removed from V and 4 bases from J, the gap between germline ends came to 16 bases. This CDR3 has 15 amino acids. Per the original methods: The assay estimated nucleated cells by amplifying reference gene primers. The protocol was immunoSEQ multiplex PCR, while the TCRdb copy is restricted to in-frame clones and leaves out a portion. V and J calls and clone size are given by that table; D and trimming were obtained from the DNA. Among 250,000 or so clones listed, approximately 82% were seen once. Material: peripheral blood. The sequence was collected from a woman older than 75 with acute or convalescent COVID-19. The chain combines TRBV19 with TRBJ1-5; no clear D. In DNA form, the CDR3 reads TGTGCCAGTAGCCCGGACGGACCGGGAAATCAGCCCCAGCATTTT. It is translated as CASSPDGPGNQPQHF.